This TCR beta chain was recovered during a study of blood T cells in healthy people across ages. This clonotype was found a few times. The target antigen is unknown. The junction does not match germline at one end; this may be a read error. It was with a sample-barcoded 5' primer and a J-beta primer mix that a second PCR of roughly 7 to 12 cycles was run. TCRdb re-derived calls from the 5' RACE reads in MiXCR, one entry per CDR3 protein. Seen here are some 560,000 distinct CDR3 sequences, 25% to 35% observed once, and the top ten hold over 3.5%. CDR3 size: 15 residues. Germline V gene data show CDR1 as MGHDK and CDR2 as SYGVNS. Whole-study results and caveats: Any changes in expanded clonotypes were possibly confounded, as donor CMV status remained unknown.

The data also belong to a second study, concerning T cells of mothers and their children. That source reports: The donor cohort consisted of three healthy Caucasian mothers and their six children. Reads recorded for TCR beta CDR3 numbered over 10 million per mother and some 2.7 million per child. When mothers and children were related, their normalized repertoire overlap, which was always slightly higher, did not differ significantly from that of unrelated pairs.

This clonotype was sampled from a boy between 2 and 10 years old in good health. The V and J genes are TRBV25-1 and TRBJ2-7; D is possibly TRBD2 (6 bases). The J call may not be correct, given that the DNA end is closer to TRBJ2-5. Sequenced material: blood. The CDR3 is CASSAWGGNQGTQYF. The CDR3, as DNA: TGTGCCAGCAGTGCGTGGGGCGGGAACCAAGGGACCCAGTACTTC.